The subject of this entry is one T cell receptor beta chain. Its target antigen remains unknown. No much larger clone exists at a distance of one base, and base qualities are not known. Library method: 5' RACE. Sequencing took place on an Illumina HiSeq 2000. A universal primer binding site was introduced by template switching, and a unique molecular identifier was present in the final cDNA, enabling accurate counting of TCR cDNA molecules. First-strand cDNA for TCR alpha and beta chains was synthesized from specific primers in the conserved constant-segment region. Each cDNA library was double barcoded, with a SMART-Mk sample barcode plus Illumina barcodes, to control for contamination. TruSeq adapter sequences and Illumina sample barcodes were added in two successive PCR steps. The Illumina HiSeq platform was used with custom primers to sequence TCR alpha and beta cDNA libraries. The study's own analysis went as follows. Unique molecular identifiers were extracted from raw reads with MiGEC, and CDR3 positions were determined with MiXCR. Recombination models were inferred per individual with the repgenHMM and IGoR tools using an EM algorithm. Shared clonotype analysis was performed with the tcR package in R, normalizing sharing by the product of cloneset sizes. To study raw recombination free of thymic and clonal selection effects, out-of-frame nonproductive sequences were analyzed. TCRdb reworked the public reads: Q25 trimming with fastp, MiXCR clone assembly, productive beta chains retained. A single entry per CDR3 protein holds the most common genes and DNA from its merged rows. The V and J calls here are based on TCRdb, not the publication. Across this sample there are about 250,000 distinct CDR3 sequences, with about 14% seen only once. The ten largest clones represent approximately 8.8% of the sample.

All donors were healthy Caucasians. Miltenyi CD45RO+ enrichment and human naive T-cell isolation kits were used to isolate memory (CD45RO+) and naive T cells from PBMC. These data are taken from a study of identical twins (dated by TCRdb to the mid-2010s). General notes on the study: TCR alpha and beta repertoires from monozygotic twins, unrelated adults of various ages and cord blood were deep-sequenced to test whether fetal clonotypes persist. To rule out contamination, the twin experiments were replicated at different times with different library preparation protocols.

V loses 5 bases, J loses 7 bases, and the germline ends lie 15 bases apart. CDR3 length: 14 amino acids, cysteine to phenylalanine. Only the CDR3 DNA stays, 42 bases, in frame from base 1. Overall results and qualifications from the work: Zero-insertion analyses could be partly confounded by invariant T cells such as MAIT and iNKT, though diverse VJ usage argued against such confounding for most clonotypes. Abundant cord blood beta clonotypes carried fewer insertions; young adult naive repertoires showed a weaker similar trend, while memory repertoires showed none. The excess sharing between twins in beta out-of-frame sequences was weaker because fewer shared sequences reduced the signal-to-noise ratio. Out-of-frame TCR alpha sharing in monozygotic twins was systematically underestimated by recombination models, whereas sharing between unrelated individuals was in agreement with the recombination models. Out-of-frame TCR alpha sequences shared between twins showed an excess of low generation-probability sequences compared with coincidental sharing between unrelated individuals. Conclusions relied on cross-sectional statistical analysis, since the same donors could not be followed over many years.

Here the chain combines TRBV12-3 or TRBV12-4 and TRBJ2-1, with TRBD1 as a weak D call on 7 bases. The sequence was collected from a woman under 30 in good health. The sample was memory (CD45RO+) T cells sorted from blood. The cell subset or site label of this sample denotes: CD45RO+ enriched T cells. The DNA sequence is as follows: TGTGCCAGCAGTGCTCAACAGGGGAGGAATGAGCAGTTCTTC. Translated, this gives CASSAQQGRNEQFF.